The 28 T cell receptor beta chains listed next were all sequenced from one sample in a study of human T cells and chemical hapten exposure (dated by TCRdb to the early 2020s). During library preparation, unique molecular identifiers were attached to individual cDNA molecules so that TCRs could be counted in a quantitative, reproducible way. TCRdb cleaned the public reads at Q25 with fastp, built clones with MiXCR and kept in-frame beta chains. Each CDR3 protein gets just one entry, which takes the most common genes and DNA from the rows behind it. This sample lists about 120,000 distinct CDR3 sequences; over 7.5% were detected once. The ten largest clones add up to 1.3% to 1.5% of the sample. Unfractionated whole blood was collected in Tempus Blood RNA tubes, and total RNA was extracted from that blood. Sequenced: whole blood. The receptors originated from a human donor in good health. Some clones in this sample may be carry-over from other donors' samples. Donor details come from another sample of the same person, matched by shared clones.

This clonotype was seen at least ten times. CDR3 region: CASRQAMNTEAFF. The CDR3 region has the DNA TGTGCCAGCAGACAGGCTATGAACACTGAAGCTTTCTTT. The rearrangement uses TRBV27 and TRBJ1-1, with D tentatively TRBD1 (5 bases). V shed 6 bases and J shed 0 bases, with 8 bases lying between them. The CDR3 consists of 13 residues. Germline V gives CDR1 MNHEY, CDR2 SMNVEV (reference sequence).

The V call is TRBV7-9, the J call TRBJ1-6; TRBD1 might be the D (5 bases). V shed 3 bases and J shed 9 bases, with 18 bases lying between them. Per the germline V gene, CDR1 is SEHNR and CDR2 is FQNEAQ (reference sequence). The CDR3 is made up of 16 amino acids. Written as DNA, the CDR3 is TGTGCCAGCAGCTTTAGGGGAGGCATCGAGAGTTCACCCCTCCACTTT. Protein sequence: CASSFRGGIESSPLHF.

This clonotype was detected ten times or more. This sequence joins TRBV12-3 or TRBV12-4 and TRBJ2-2, with 15 bases aligning to TRBD2. The CDR3 has 16 residues. The ends lost 6 bases at V and 2 bases at J; junction bases unmatched: 1. This CDR3 reads CASRGLAGGNTGELFF. The CDR3 DNA reads as TGTGCCAGCAGGGGACTAGCGGGGGGCAACACCGGGGAGCTGTTTTTT.

This clonotype has only a few counts. V usage is TRBV7-9 and J usage is TRBJ2-3, with TRBD1 identical over 7 bases. The germline gives CDR1 SEHNR, CDR2 FQNEAQ (reference sequence). V dropped 5 bases and J dropped 4; count of bases not matched to a gene: 6. There are 14 residues in the CDR3. The chain's CDR3 is CASSADRASDTQYF. CDR3 in DNA: TGTGCCAGCAGCGCAGACAGGGCATCAGATACGCAGTATTTT. Full variable domain (missing parts from reference TRBV7-9 and TRBJ2-3): DTGVSQNPRHKITKRGQNVTFRCDPISEHNRLYWYRQTLGQGPEFLTYFQNEAQLEKSRLLSDRFSAERPKGSFSTLEIQRTEQGDSAMYLCASSADRASDTQYFGPGTRLTVL.

This CDR3 is CSVDPGYTGELFF. The CDR3 bases are TGCAGCGTTGATCCAGGGTACACCGGGGAGCTGTTTTTT. V usage is TRBV29-1 and J usage is TRBJ2-2, with D perhaps TRBD1 (5 bases). The germline V and J ends were trimmed by 3 bases and 3 bases, with 8 bases remaining between them. The CDR3 has 13 residues. CDR1 is SQVTM and CDR2 is ANQGSEA in the germline V gene.

There are a few counts of this clonotype. The CDR3 loop reads CASSLDRRGHADTQYF. The DNA of the CDR3 is TGCGCCAGCAGCTTGGATCGCAGGGGGCACGCAGATACGCAGTATTTT. The rearrangement joins TRBV5-1 to TRBJ2-3, with 8 bases that match TRBD1. Germline loops: CDR1 SGHRS, CDR2 YFSETQ. The CDR3 contains 16 residues. With 0 bases clipped from V and 4 bases from J, the junction kept 7 bases outside the gene matches.

This clonotype was counted at least ten times. The chain joins TRBV12-3 or TRBV12-4 to TRBJ1-5; 7 bases are shared with TRBD1. The V gene end was trimmed by 6 bases and the J gene end by 5 bases; junction bases not matched to a gene: 7. This CDR3 comprises 14 residues. The DNA for the CDR3 is TGTGCCAGCAGACCAACAGGGGACCATCAGCCCCAGCATTTT. Translated, it gives CASRPTGDHQPQHF.

This clonotype was counted at least ten times. The V gene is TRBV7-2, the J gene TRBJ1-1; 7 bases match TRBD1. Trimming removed 5 bases from V and 4 bases from J; junction bases left unmatched: 4. This CDR3 is 13 amino acids long. The germline V gene has CDR1 SGHTA and CDR2 FQGNSA. CDR3 nucleotide sequence: TGTGCCAGCAGCCCCCGACAGGGCACTGAAGCTTTCTTT. Translation gives CASSPRQGTEAFF.

The chain joins TRBV20-1 to TRBJ2-3; D gene unclear. CDR1 and CDR2 from the germline V gene are DFQATT and SNEGSKA (reference sequence). The V end was cut by 6 bases, the J end by 2 bases, with 12 bases between. CDR3 size: 13 residues. The CDR3 DNA follows: TGCAGTGCCCAGTTAAATCCCACAGATACGCAGTATTTT. It encodes CSAQLNPTDTQYF.

The chain links TRBV29-1 to TRBJ2-1; TRBD2 matches 13 bases. V gave up 6 bases and J gave up 4 bases; unmatched junction bases: 6. This CDR3 comprises 15 residues. In germline, CDR1 is SQVTM, CDR2 ANQGSEA. CDR3 residues: CSVTGLAGRYNEQFF. CDR3 sequence (DNA): TGCAGCGTGACGGGACTAGCGGGGAGATACAATGAGCAGTTCTTC.

This clonotype was seen a handful of times. The CDR3 DNA reads as TGCAGTGCTAGCTTCTCTGGGGCCAACGTCCTGACTTTC. Residues: CSASFSGANVLTF. The genes are TRBV20-1 and TRBJ2-6; D is undetermined. The CDR3 is 13 residues long. The V end was cut by 3 bases, the J end by 0 bases, with 3 bases between. Germline CDR1 DFQATT, CDR2 SNEGSKA (reference sequence).

Comment on this clonotype: A clone one base away is much larger, so this may be a read error. The CDR3 loop is CSAGTGGNTIHF. DNA for the CDR3: TGCAGTGCCGGGACAGGTGGAAACACCATACATTTT. The chain recombines TRBV20-1 with TRBJ1-3, with 8 nucleotides matching TRBD1. CDR1 and CDR2 (germline): DFQATT, SNEGSKA (reference sequence). The CDR3 runs 12 residues.

This clonotype was observed at least ten times. The chain combines TRBV4-1 with TRBJ1-6; D might be TRBD1 (6 bases). CDR1 and CDR2 from the germline V gene are MGHRA and YSYEKL. CDR3 length: 16 residues. Trimming removed 0 bases from V and 6 bases from J, with 12 bases in between. The CDR3 loop is CASSQEGGGINSPLHF. CDR3 sequence (DNA): TGCGCCAGCAGCCAAGAAGGGGGGGGAATTAATTCACCCCTCCACTTT.

This chain joins TRBV6-5 and TRBJ2-3; maybe TRBD2 (5 bases). The germline gives CDR1 MNHEY, CDR2 SVGAGI. V lost 2 bases, J lost 4 bases, and 16 bases lay in between. The CDR3 sequence is 16 residues long. CDR3 region: CASSYQLEWGADTQYF. The CDR3 bases are TGTGCCAGCAGTTACCAACTGGAGTGGGGAGCAGATACGCAGTATTTT.

Only a few counts were recorded for this clonotype. Here the CDR3 reads CASGRTGLSYNSPLHF. Here the CDR3 DNA reads TGTGCCAGCGGGAGGACAGGGCTCTCCTATAATTCACCCCTCCACTTT. The genes are TRBV9 and TRBJ1-6; 8 bases fit TRBD1. The V segment lost 7 bases and the J segment 0 bases; nucleotides outside the gene matches: 6. This CDR3 region has 16 residues. Germline assignment: CDR1 SGDLS and CDR2 YYNGEE.

This clonotype is a singleton in its sample. The chain carries TRBV25-1 and TRBJ2-1; D unresolved. Per the germline V gene, CDR1 is MGHDK and CDR2 is SYGVNS. The ends were cut back, 2 bases at V and 4 bases at J, with 9 bases in the middle. The CDR3 is 14 residues long. The CDR3 region has the DNA TGTGCCAGCAGTGAAACCCGGGTTTACAATGAGCAGTTCTTC. Translating gives CASSETRVYNEQFF.

This clonotype came up many times. The rearrangement uses TRBV20-1 and TRBJ2-3, with 10 bases that match TRBD1. Germline lookup yields CDR1 DFQATT and CDR2 SNEGSKA (reference sequence). The CDR3 is 15 amino acids. Unmatched junction bases numbered 6, after V lost 3 bases and J lost 3 bases. The CDR3 coding sequence is TGCAGTGCTAGGTCCCCGGGACAGGGGACAGATACGCAGTATTTT. Protein product: CSARSPGQGTDTQYF.

The rearrangement joins TRBV29-1 to TRBJ2-5, with TRBD2 matching 12 bases. Germline V gene lookup returns CDR1 SQVTM and CDR2 ANQGSEA. The V and J ends lost 7 bases and 5 bases, in that order; junction bases with no gene match: 8. This CDR3 region has 14 residues. The DNA for the CDR3 is TGCAGCGCATCGCCGACTAGCGGGAGTGAGACCCAGTACTTC. It translates to CSASPTSGSETQYF.

The chain links TRBV10-3 to TRBJ1-1; D might be TRBD1 (6 bases). This CDR3 contains 15 residues. Germline assignment: CDR1 ENHRY and CDR2 SYGVKD. Trimming removed 4 bases from V and 0 bases from J, with 12 bases in between. CDR3 nucleotides: TGTGCCATCAGTGCAGGACAGCCCCTGAACACTGAAGCTTTCTTT. This sequence encodes CAISAGQPLNTEAFF.

V gene TRBV5-1 combines with J gene TRBJ2-2; TRBD1 might be the D (5 bases). Germline CDR1 and CDR2: SGHRS and YFSETQ. V was trimmed by 6 bases and J by 0 bases, leaving 9 bases between them. The CDR3 has 14 residues. The CDR3 reads CASTRTTNTGELFF. The CDR3 DNA follows: TGCGCCAGCACCAGGACAACGAACACCGGGGAGCTGTTTTTT.

In this sample, this clonotype turned up many times. In DNA, the CDR3 is TGTGCCAGTAGTATACGGACATTGGAGGGCTATGGCTACACCTTC. Amino acid sequence: CASSIRTLEGYGYTF. The V call is TRBV19, the J call TRBJ1-2; possibly TRBD1 for D (5 bases). The V gene's germline CDR1 is LNHDA and CDR2 SQIVND (reference sequence). Trimming stripped 2 bases from V and 4 bases from J, with 14 bases between. The CDR3 has 15 residues.

The gene calls are TRBV29-1 and TRBJ2-5; 7 nucleotides line up with TRBD2. This CDR3 region has 13 residues. V lost 6 bases and J lost 2; bases outside the gene matches: 6. Germline CDR1 and CDR2: SQVTM and ANQGSEA. The CDR3 nucleotides are TGCAGCGTCGCAGCTAGCGGACAAGAGACCCAGTACTTC. It yields the protein CSVAASGQETQYF.

This clonotype was counted a few times. The chain has TRBV27 and TRBJ2-1; the D gene could be TRBD1 or TRBD2 (5 bases each). The germline V gene encodes CDR1 MNHEY and CDR2 SMNVEV (reference sequence). There are 15 residues in the CDR3. V was shortened by 8 bases and J by 0 bases, with 14 bases between the two germline ends. In nucleotides, the CDR3 is TGTGCCAGCCTGGGACGGAAAAGCTCCTACAATGAGCAGTTCTTC. This translates into CASLGRKSSYNEQFF.

The chain carries TRBV20-1 and TRBJ1-4, with a tentative D call TRBD1 (5 bases). Germline-derived CDR1 and CDR2 are DFQATT and SNEGSKA (reference sequence). There are 15 residues in the CDR3. Trimming removed 2 bases from V and 3 bases from J, with 13 bases in between. The CDR3 here is CSARNLGGSNEKLFF. In DNA form, the CDR3 reads TGCAGTGCTAGAAACCTTGGGGGATCTAATGAAAAACTGTTTTTT.

This clonotype was recorded many times. V is TRBV12-3 or TRBV12-4 and J is TRBJ2-5; 12 bases are shared with TRBD2. This CDR3 region has 16 residues. The junction had 7 bases not matched to a gene; V was cut back by 6 bases and J by 2 bases. The CDR3 sequence: CASRAPGTSGQETQYF. CDR3 nucleotides: TGTGCCAGCAGGGCGCCCGGGACTAGCGGGCAAGAGACCCAGTACTTC.

This clonotype showed up just a few times. The V and J genes are TRBV20-1 and TRBJ2-1; a weak D match, TRBD2 (6 bases). Germline-derived CDR1 and CDR2 are DFQATT and SNEGSKA (reference sequence). The CDR3 sequence is 16 residues long. V gave up 0 bases and J gave up 6 bases, with 18 bases separating them. The CDR3 is CSARDRWTTPTNEQFF. CDR3 DNA: TGCAGTGCTAGAGATCGATGGACTACGCCTACCAATGAGCAGTTCTTC.

This clonotype was recorded at least ten times. The V and J genes are TRBV5-1 and TRBJ1-1; D ambiguous. The CDR3 is made up of 14 amino acids. In germline, CDR1 is SGHRS, CDR2 YFSETQ. V was trimmed by 0 bases and J by 2 bases, leaving 8 bases between them. CDR3 coding DNA: TGCGCCAGCAGCTTGGGAGGAGGTAACACTGAAGCTTTCTTT. This gives the protein CASSLGGGNTEAFF.

This clonotype was counted a few times. The rearrangement joins TRBV5-6 to TRBJ2-5, with 7 bases lining up with TRBD2. The CDR3 contains 16 residues. Germline V gene sequence: CDR1 SGHDT, CDR2 YYEEEE. J lost 1 base, V lost 4 bases, and 10 bases had no gene match. CDR3 nucleotides: TGTGCCAGCAGCGATGCACCACTAGCGTCCCAAGAGACCCAGTACTTC. This codes for CASSDAPLASQETQYF.